One sample yielded the 14 T cell receptor beta chains listed below, sequenced in a study of OX40 agonist ivuxolimab in advanced cancers. Repertoires were generated with immunoSEQ multiplex PCR, while TCRdb's copy carries only in-frame clones and drops some. The sample records 63,000 or so clones, over 80% being singletons. The specimen was CD4+ or CD8+ T cells sorted from blood, collected in a trial of the OX40 agonist ivuxolimab. The receptors derive from an adult with an advanced solid tumor such as melanoma, head and neck, liver or kidney cancer.

The rearrangement uses TRBV15 and TRBJ1-2; a possible D gene is TRBD1 (5 bases). Per the germline V gene, CDR1 is LNHNV and CDR2 is YYDKDF (reference sequence). Between the trimmed V and J ends, which lost 0 bases and 3 bases, there was a span of 11 bases. CDR3 length: 15 amino acids. This chain's CDR3 is CATSRDAGRDYGYTF. The CDR3 DNA follows: TGTGCCACCAGCAGAGACGCAGGGAGGGACTATGGCTACACCTTC.

The V gene is TRBV14, the J gene TRBJ2-3; 8 bases line up with TRBD2. Losses at the gene ends were 2 bases for V and 0 bases for J; bases not matched to a gene: 10. The length of the CDR3 is 18 residues. Germline CDR1 reads SGHDN; CDR2 reads FVKESK. The CDR3 spells CASSQKRGLKKSTDTQYF. DNA of the CDR3: TGTGCCAGCAGCCAAAAGCGGGGGCTGAAAAAGAGCACAGATACGCAGTATTTT.

Regarding this clone: The same CDR3 can be traced to other DNA sequences in this sample. J is TRBJ2-7 and V is TRBV4-1; 7 nucleotides align to TRBD1. The CDR3 covers 14 residues. The germline gives CDR1 MGHRA, CDR2 YSYEKL. V trimming: 2 bases; J trimming: 2 bases; junction bases outside the gene matches: 3. The CDR3: CASSQRTGPYEQYV. CDR3 coding DNA: TGCGCCAGCAGCCAACGGACAGGCCCCTACGAGCAGTACGTC.

V usage is TRBV28 and J usage is TRBJ1-1; 7 nucleotides match TRBD1. Germline V gene data show CDR1 as MDHEN and CDR2 as SYDVKM. The CDR3 is made up of 14 amino acids. V was clipped by 5 bases and J by 1 base; unmatched bases: 4. The CDR3 spells CASSPDRPNTEAFF. CDR3 nucleotides: TGTGCCAGCAGTCCGGACAGGCCGAACACTGAAGCTTTCTTT.

The J gene is TRBJ2-2, the V gene TRBV2; TRBD2 aligns across 9 bases. The CDR3 is 17 amino acids. Germline V CDR1 and CDR2: SNHLY, FYNNEI. The V segment lost 6 bases and the J segment 4 bases; nucleotides outside the gene matches: 12. CDR3 DNA sequence: TGTGCCAGCAGAGGGACTAGCTGGAGGTACCCCACCGGGGAGCTGTTTTTT. Protein: CASRGTSWRYPTGELFF.

The V call is TRBV28, the J call TRBJ1-2; 7 positions agree with TRBD1. The CDR3 spans 15 residues. Trimming removed 10 bases from V and 3 bases from J; junction bases left unmatched: 14. From germline, CDR1 is MDHEN and CDR2 SYDVKM. The CDR3 bases are TGTGCCACCCAACCCGGACAGGCGAATGACTATGGCTACACCTTC. It translates to CATQPGQANDYGYTF.

The chain employs TRBV7-3 and TRBJ2-3; D is possibly TRBD1 (6 bases). CDR1 SGHTA and CDR2 FQGTGA come from the germline V gene. Trimming stripped 4 bases from V and 3 bases from J, with 20 bases between. This CDR3 is 17 amino acids long. This CDR3 is CASSSQPRQALTDTQYF. DNA of the CDR3: TGTGCCAGCAGCTCCCAGCCCAGACAGGCCTTAACAGATACGCAGTATTTT. The variable domain in full, completed from reference TRBV7-3 and TRBJ2-3, reads GAGVSQTPSNKVTEKGKYVELRCDPISGHTALYWYRQSLGQGPEFLIYFQGTGAADDSGLPNDRFFAVRPEGSVSTLKIQRTERGDSAVYLCASSSQPRQALTDTQYFGPGTRLTVL.

The chain carries TRBV19 and TRBJ1-1, with D possibly being TRBD1 (6 bases). The V end lost 4 bases, the J end lost 3 bases, and 12 bases lay between the germline ends. Germline V gene lookup returns CDR1 LNHDA and CDR2 SQIVND (reference sequence). This CDR3 spans 14 amino acids. The CDR3 is CASSNGGGYTEAFF. The CDR3 nucleotides read TGTGCCAGTAGTAACGGGGGGGGCTACACTGAAGCTTTCTTT.

The chain recombines TRBV28 with TRBJ1-5; D may be TRBD1 (6 bases). CDR1 is MDHEN, CDR2 SYDVKM, per germline. The CDR3 is 18 amino acids. V lost 2 bases and J 4 bases, leaving 21 bases between the germline ends. CDR3 in DNA: TGTGCCAGCAGTTTAGGACCCCCCCGGACAGAAATGAATCAGCCCCAGCATTTT. It codes for CASSLGPPRTEMNQPQHF. The full variable domain, completed using reference TRBV28 and TRBJ1-5, is DVKVTQSSRYLVKRTGEKVFLECVQDMDHENMFWYRQDPGLGLRLIYFSYDVKMKEKGDIPEGYSVSREKKERFSLILESASTNQTSMYLCASSLGPPRTEMNQPQHFGDGTRLSIL.

J is TRBJ2-1 and V is TRBV19, with 7 bases identical to TRBD1. Trimming at V came to 6 bases and at J to 1 base, leaving 6 bases not matched to a gene. CDR3 size: 15 residues. CDR1 is LNHDA, CDR2 SQIVND, per germline (reference sequence). Here the CDR3 DNA reads TGTGCCAGTAGCCGGACAGGTGAATCCTACAATGAGCAGTTCTTC. Its translation: CASSRTGESYNEQFF.

This clone was recorded a few times. The V gene is TRBV5-4, the J gene TRBJ2-7; 11 bases are shared with TRBD2. In germline, CDR1 is SGHNT, CDR2 YYREEE (reference sequence). With 4 bases clipped from V and 4 bases from J, the junction kept 4 bases outside the gene matches. CDR3 length: 14 residues. The CDR3, as DNA: TGTGCCAGCAGCCATTGGACTAGCGGGTACGAGCAGTACTTC. Translation: CASSHWTSGYEQYF.

This chain joins TRBV7-9 and TRBJ2-3; D may be TRBD1 (5 bases). V lost 4 bases to trimming and J lost 3 bases, with 26 bases between them. The length of the CDR3 is 19 residues. Germline V gene sequence: CDR1 SEHNR, CDR2 FQNEAQ (reference sequence). CDR3 coding DNA: TGTGCCAGCAGCTCTACAATCTGGGGCAGAGCTCTACAAACAGATACGCAGTATTTT. Residues: CASSSTIWGRALQTDTQYF.

This rearrangement joins TRBV7-8 to TRBJ1-2; maybe TRBD1 (5 bases). The CDR3 is made up of 14 amino acids. Germline assignment: CDR1 SGHVS and CDR2 FQNEAQ. Trimming cost V 2 bases and J 3 bases, with 10 bases left between them. CDR3 sequence reads: CASSLWGGYYGYTF. CDR3 bases: TGTGCCAGCAGCTTATGGGGGGGATACTATGGCTACACCTTC.

This chain's CDR3 is CASSLTGYEQFF. CDR3 sequence (DNA): TGTGCCAGCAGCTTAACCGGCTATGAGCAGTTCTTC. This rearrangement joins TRBV7-2 to TRBJ2-1, with D unresolved. V lost 2 bases to trimming and J lost 8 bases, with 7 bases between them. CDR1 is SGHTA and CDR2 is FQGNSA in the germline V gene. The CDR3 totals 12 residues.